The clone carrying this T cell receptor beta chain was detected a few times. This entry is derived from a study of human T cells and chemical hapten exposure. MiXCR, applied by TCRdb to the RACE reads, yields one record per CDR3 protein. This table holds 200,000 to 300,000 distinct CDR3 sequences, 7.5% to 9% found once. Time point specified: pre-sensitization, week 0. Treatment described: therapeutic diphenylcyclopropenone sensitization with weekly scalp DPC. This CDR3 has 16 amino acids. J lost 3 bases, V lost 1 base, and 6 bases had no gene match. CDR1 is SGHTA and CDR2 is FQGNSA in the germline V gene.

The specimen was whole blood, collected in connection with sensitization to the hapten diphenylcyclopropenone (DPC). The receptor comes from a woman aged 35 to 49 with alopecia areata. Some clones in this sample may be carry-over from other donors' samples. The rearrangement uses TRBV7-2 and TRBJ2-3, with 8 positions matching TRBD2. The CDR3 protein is CASSLDVGRVTDTQYF. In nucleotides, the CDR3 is TGTGCCAGCAGCTTAGACGTCGGGAGGGTAACAGATACGCAGTATTTT.